These 15 T cell receptor beta chains came from one sample sequenced in a study of TIL therapy for anti-PD-1-resistant metastatic lung cancer. This was the immunoSEQ v3 assay. Repertoires were generated with immunoSEQ multiplex PCR, while TCRdb's copy carries only in-frame clones and drops some. The sample carries approximately 50,000 clones, about 81% recorded once. Sample time point: pre-treatment sample, taken before nivolumab and TIL therapy. The sequencing used blood, collected at baseline. Source of these receptors: a person between 25 and 80 years old with non-small cell lung cancer.

The chain carries TRBV3-1 (or the pseudogene TRBV3-2) and TRBJ2-1; TRBD2 might be the D (6 bases). Trimming removed 3 bases at V and 9 bases at J, with 24 bases between. This CDR3 is 17 amino acids long. Germline V lookup: CDR1 LGHDT, CDR2 YNNKEL (reference sequence). The CDR3, as DNA: TGTGCCAGCAGCCACGCAGGAGGGCCTAGTCTTTGGGGTGAGCAGTTCTTC. Protein sequence: CASSHAGGPSLWGEQFF.

This clone was counted only a few times. The chain couples TRBV6-2 or TRBV6-3 to TRBJ1-1, with D perhaps matching TRBD1 (5 bases). The CDR3 has 16 residues. Germline V gene data show CDR1 as MNHEY and CDR2 as SVGEGT. V was shortened by 4 bases and J by 5 bases, with 20 bases between the two germline ends. The CDR3 sequence: CASSSSWDYLATEAFF. The CDR3 DNA sequence: TGTGCCAGCAGTTCTTCCTGGGACTACTTAGCAACTGAAGCTTTCTTT.

The chain has TRBV24-1 and TRBJ2-1; maybe TRBD1 (6 bases). This CDR3 comprises 13 residues. The germline V gene has CDR1 KGHDR and CDR2 SFDVKD. Trimming took off 1 base at V and 14 bases at J, with 14 bases between the two ends. The CDR3, as DNA: TGTGCCACCAGTGATTTTACCCGGGCAGGGGAGTTCTTC. This sequence encodes CATSDFTRAGEFF.

The rearrangement joins TRBV10-3 to TRBJ1-1; 7 bases line up with TRBD1. Per the germline V gene, CDR1 is ENHRY and CDR2 is SYGVKD. The CDR3 sequence is 12 residues long. J gave up 3 bases and V 7 bases, and 2 bases lay outside the gene matches. This CDR3 is CAINTGDTEAFF. DNA of the CDR3: TGTGCCATCAATACAGGGGACACTGAAGCTTTCTTT.

The chain joins TRBV28 to TRBJ2-5; no firm D call. V shed 7 bases and J shed 2 bases, with 14 bases lying between them. This CDR3 has 14 amino acids. Germline V gene data show CDR1 as MDHEN and CDR2 as SYDVKM. CDR3 bases: TGTGCCAGCAAAATAGGCGGAGCACAAGAGACCCAGTACTTC. It is translated as CASKIGGAQETQYF.

The rearrangement links TRBV28 to TRBJ1-4, with D uncertain. The CDR3 is made up of 14 amino acids. Trimming removed 3 bases at V and 3 bases at J, with 8 bases between. Germline-derived CDR1 and CDR2 are MDHEN and SYDVKM. The CDR3 reads CASSLRTSNEKLFF. The CDR3 nucleotides are TGTGCCAGCAGTTTGAGGACCTCTAATGAAAAACTGTTTTTT.

The V and J genes are TRBV30 and TRBJ1-3; D ambiguous. Germline V CDR1 and CDR2: GTSNPN, SVGIG (reference sequence). CDR3 length: 11 residues. CDR3 DNA: TGTGCGGCGGCGGCAGGAAACACCATATATTTT. It yields the protein CAAAAGNTIYF. Variable domain in full (rest from reference TRBV30 and TRBJ1-3): SQTIHQWPATLVQPVGSPLSLECTVEGTSNPNLYWYRQAAGRGLQLLFYSVGIGQISSEVPQNLSASRPQDRQFILSSKKLLLSDSGFYLCAAAAGNTIYFGEGSWLTVV.

This clone appeared a single time. In DNA form, the CDR3 reads TGTGCCAGCAGTTCCCGACAGTTCTCTGGAAACACCATATATTTT. Translating it yields CASSSRQFSGNTIYF. This sequence joins TRBV28 and TRBJ1-3; D might be TRBD1 (5 bases). With 4 bases removed from V and 0 bases from J, the gap between germline ends came to 10 bases. Germline assignment: CDR1 MDHEN and CDR2 SYDVKM. CDR3 length: 15 residues.

This chain's CDR3 is CASSPLRGNEQFF. For the CDR3, the DNA is TGTGCCAGCTCACCCCTCAGGGGCAATGAGCAGTTCTTC. V is TRBV18 and J is TRBJ2-1, with D possibly being TRBD1 (6 bases). Per the germline V gene, CDR1 is KGHSH and CDR2 is LQKENI. CDR3 length: 13 amino acids. The ends were cut back, 3 bases at V and 6 bases at J, with 9 bases in the middle.

This chain connects TRBV24-1 to TRBJ2-2; TRBD1 is a possible D gene (7 bases). V gave up 0 bases and J gave up 1 base, with 11 bases separating them. Germline V gene data show CDR1 as KGHDR and CDR2 as SFDVKD. The CDR3 contains 17 residues. CDR3 in amino acids: CATSDLGRDRNTGELFF. The CDR3 DNA sequence: TGTGCCACCAGTGATTTGGGGCGGGACAGGAACACCGGGGAGCTGTTTTTT.

The CDR3 here is CASSYSVRDQETQYF. CDR3 coding DNA: TGTGCCAGCTCATATAGCGTAAGGGACCAAGAGACCCAGTACTTC. This sequence joins TRBV3-1 (or the pseudogene TRBV3-2) and TRBJ2-5; perhaps TRBD2 as D (5 bases). This CDR3 has 15 amino acids. CDR1 is LGHDT, CDR2 YNNKEL, per germline (reference sequence). V lost 8 bases and J 0 bases, leaving 16 bases between the germline ends.

This clone appeared once. The chain employs TRBV7-2 and TRBJ2-2; tentatively, D is TRBD1 (6 bases). Deletions cut 4 bases from V and 6 bases from J, with 12 bases between. From germline, CDR1 is SGHTA and CDR2 FQGNSA. The CDR3 totals 14 residues. The CDR3, as DNA: TGTGCCAGCAGCTCACTGGACAGTGCCGGGGAGCTGTTTTTT. Protein sequence: CASSSLDSAGELFF.

The rearrangement joins TRBV9 to TRBJ2-3; D is undetermined. CDR3 length equals 18 residues. Germline loops: CDR1 SGDLS, CDR2 YYNGEE. V was pared by 3 bases and J by 2 bases, with 22 bases between. CDR3 loop: CASSAPLQPASFTDTQYF. The CDR3 DNA reads as TGTGCCAGCAGCGCGCCTCTACAACCAGCTTCTTTCACAGATACGCAGTATTTT.

This CDR3 is CATSRGSSPDTQYF. CDR3 in DNA: TGTGCCACCAGCAGAGGGAGCTCTCCAGATACGCAGTATTTT. The chain couples TRBV15 to TRBJ2-3; the D is unclear. Germline CDR1 LNHNV, CDR2 YYDKDF (reference sequence). The germline V and J ends were trimmed by 1 base and 4 bases, with 9 bases remaining between them. The CDR3 spans 14 residues.

This chain uses TRBV25-1 with TRBJ2-5; D perhaps matches TRBD2 (6 bases). CDR1 MGHDK and CDR2 SYGVNS come from the germline V gene. Trimming took 5 bases from V and 1 from J, leaving 14 bases between them. The CDR3 is 15 amino acids. CDR3 loop: CASSLAGRGQETQYF. In DNA, the CDR3 is TGTGCCAGCAGTCTAGCCGGGAGAGGCCAAGAGACCCAGTACTTC.